Shown below are 22 T cell receptor beta chains from a single sample sequenced in a study of T-cell reconstitution after alpha-beta-depleted transplantation in children. During its preparation, the TCRbeta library received unique molecular identifiers. Via MiXCR, TCRdb re-called the PCR reads, giving one row per CDR3 protein. The sample has a few hundred thousand distinct CDR3 sequences, 10% seen once. This sample comprised PBMCs from the stem cell graft donor, obtained from the stem cell graft. The receptors originated from a human donor who donated a stem cell graft to a child with acute lymphoblastic leukemia.

This clonotype came up a few times. The gene calls are TRBV5-1 and TRBJ2-7, with TRBD2 identical over 9 bases. The V segment lost 0 bases and the J segment 1 base; nucleotides outside the gene matches: 11. Germline V CDR1 and CDR2: SGHRS, YFSETQ. The CDR3 runs to 18 residues. The CDR3 DNA is TGCGCCAGCAGCTTGGCCCCAGCGGGAGGACCAAAATCCTACGAGCAGTACTTC. As protein: CASSLAPAGGPKSYEQYF.

The CDR3 nucleotides read TGCAGTGCTTCCGGGACTAGCGGACCGAGCTCCTACGAGCAGTACTTC. This sequence encodes CSASGTSGPSSYEQYF. The V gene is TRBV20-1, the J gene TRBJ2-7, with 11 bases fitting TRBD2. The trim removed 5 bases at V and 0 bases at J, leaving 9 bases unmatched. CDR3 length equals 16 residues. CDR1 and CDR2 (germline): DFQATT, SNEGSKA (reference sequence).

The chain combines TRBV4-3 with TRBJ1-2, with D perhaps TRBD1 (5 bases). The CDR3 contains 14 residues. V was pared by 0 bases and J by 8 bases, with 13 bases between. The germline gives CDR1 LGHNA, CDR2 YSLEER. The CDR3 DNA sequence: TGCGCCAGCAGCCAAGATGGGCAGGGCAACGGCTACACCTTC. Translation gives CASSQDGQGNGYTF.

This clonotype was observed a handful of times. J is TRBJ1-1 and V is TRBV20-1; 7 bases line up with TRBD1. The germline CDR1 and CDR2 sequences are DFQATT and SNEGSKA (reference sequence). The CDR3 covers 15 residues. Trimming took 2 bases from V and 2 from J; bases not matched to a gene: 8. The CDR3 here is CSARPPGTDNTEAFF. CDR3 bases: TGCAGTGCTAGACCACCCGGGACAGACAACACTGAAGCTTTCTTT.

The rearrangement joins TRBV5-4 to TRBJ2-2; possible D gene TRBD1, 6 bases. Germline V gene sequence: CDR1 SGHNT, CDR2 YYREEE (reference sequence). Trimming stripped 4 bases from V and 2 bases from J, with 12 bases between. CDR3 size: 15 residues. CDR3: CASSPDRLNTGELFF. In DNA form, the CDR3 reads TGTGCCAGCAGCCCCGACAGGCTTAACACCGGGGAGCTGTTTTTT.

This clonotype was seen a few times. The CDR3 loop is CASSLYSGAGWGTDTQYF. CDR3 in DNA: TGTGCCAGCAGCTTATACTCGGGTGCGGGATGGGGCACAGATACGCAGTATTTT. This rearrangement joins TRBV11-2 to TRBJ2-3; possible D gene TRBD2, 6 bases. Germline values: CDR1 SGHAT, CDR2 FQNNGV. Trimming removed 2 bases from V and 1 base from J, with 19 bases in between. This CDR3 has 18 amino acids.

This clonotype was seen a few times. The chain links TRBV5-1 to TRBJ1-2; tentatively, D is TRBD1 (5 bases). V gave up 4 bases and J gave up 7 bases, with 23 bases separating them. Germline V gene data show CDR1 as SGHRS and CDR2 as YFSETQ. The CDR3 runs 16 residues. CDR3 coding DNA: TGCGCCAGCAGCCTCCACCGGGACCAAACTGTGGGTGGCTACACCTTC. This translates into CASSLHRDQTVGGYTF.

There are a few counts of this clonotype. The genes are TRBV24-1 and TRBJ2-5; 9 bases agree with TRBD2. The V gene's germline CDR1 is KGHDR and CDR2 SFDVKD. The CDR3 length is 15 residues. With V trimmed by 2 bases and J by 4 bases, 4 bases remained unmatched. CDR3: CATSDWREGPETQYF. The CDR3 region has the DNA TGTGCCACCAGTGATTGGCGGGAGGGCCCAGAGACCCAGTACTTC.

The V gene is TRBV6-1, the J gene TRBJ2-3; 14 bases align to TRBD2. The ends lost 6 bases at V and 3 bases at J; junction bases unmatched: 8. The CDR3 extends over 17 amino acids. Germline loops: CDR1 MNHNS, CDR2 SASEGT. CDR3 protein: CASSRGTSGRETDTQYF. DNA for the CDR3: TGTGCCAGCAGCCGTGGGACTAGCGGGAGAGAAACAGATACGCAGTATTTT.

This clonotype was counted ten times or more. The chain employs TRBV29-1 and TRBJ2-3; D perhaps matches TRBD1 (6 bases). Germline loops: CDR1 SQVTM, CDR2 ANQGSEA. The CDR3 runs 14 residues. Trimming left V 3 bases short and J 4 bases short, with 14 bases between. The CDR3 region is CSVEYARGADTQYF. CDR3 sequence (DNA): TGCAGCGTTGAGTATGCCAGGGGCGCAGATACGCAGTATTTT.

This clonotype was picked up a small number of times. The chain uses TRBV6-2 or TRBV6-3 and TRBJ1-1; no clear D. CDR1 and CDR2 (germline): MNHEY, SVGEGT. V was pared by 6 bases and J by 1 base, with 12 bases between. The CDR3 is 14 residues long. In DNA, the CDR3 is TGTGCCAGCAGCTCTCGATGGGCGAACACTGAAGCTTTCTTT. Translation gives CASSSRWANTEAFF.

The chain is built from TRBV6-2 or TRBV6-3 and TRBJ2-2; possible D gene TRBD2, 6 bases. V lost 5 bases to trimming and J lost 1 base, with 14 bases between them. Germline CDR1 MNHEY, CDR2 SVGEGT. CDR3 length equals 16 residues. Here the CDR3 DNA reads TGTGCCAGCAGTACCAGTCGGGGGTGGAACACCGGGGAGCTGTTTTTT. It is translated as CASSTSRGWNTGELFF.

The chain uses TRBV20-1 and TRBJ2-3; 10 positions match TRBD2. The V gene's germline CDR1 is DFQATT and CDR2 SNEGSKA (reference sequence). CDR3 length: 14 amino acids. V was pared by 4 bases and J by 0 bases, with 1 base of the junction left unmatched. In DNA, the CDR3 is TGCAGTGCTAAACTAGCGGGAAGCACAGATACGCAGTATTTT. This gives the protein CSAKLAGSTDTQYF.

The CDR3 DNA follows: TGTGCCTGGAGTGTACCACAGGGGGGACTAGCCGGGGAGCTGTTTTTT. This encodes CAWSVPQGGLAGELFF. V is TRBV30 and J is TRBJ2-2, with D perhaps assigned TRBD1 or TRBD2 (8 bases each). The CDR3 is 16 amino acids. Trimming shortened V by 0 bases and J by 6 bases, and 17 bases separated the two germline ends. Per the germline V gene, CDR1 is GTSNPN and CDR2 is SVGIG (reference sequence). Full variable domain (rest looked up from reference TRBV30 and TRBJ2-2): SQTIHQWPATLVQPVGSPLSLECTVEGTSNPNLYWYRQAAGRGLQLLFYSVGIGQISSEVPQNLSASRPQDRQFILSSKKLLLSDSGFYLCAWSVPQGGLAGELFFGEGSRLTVL.

This clonotype came up a few times. The rearrangement links TRBV3-1 to TRBJ2-7, with 14 bases identical to TRBD2. Germline-derived CDR1 and CDR2 are LGHDT and YNNKEL (reference sequence). The CDR3 is 19 residues long. V trimming: 11 bases; J trimming: 3 bases; junction bases outside the gene matches: 21. The CDR3 loop is CASSKVTSGRASPYYEQYF. The CDR3 nucleotides read TGTGCCTCCAGCAAAGTGACTAGCGGGAGGGCGTCTCCTTACTACGAGCAGTACTTC.

In its sample, this clonotype was seen a few times. The rearrangement joins TRBV7-8 to TRBJ2-1; D not resolved. This CDR3 comprises 15 residues. Trimming removed 5 bases at V and 0 bases at J, with 11 bases between. CDR1 is SGHVS and CDR2 is FQNEAQ in the germline V gene. The CDR3 reads CASSLEAFSYNEQFF. The CDR3 region has the DNA TGTGCCAGCAGCCTCGAAGCGTTCTCCTACAATGAGCAGTTCTTC.

This clonotype was detected many times. J is TRBJ2-3 and V is TRBV28, with D possibly matching TRBD2 (6 bases). The length of the CDR3 is 14 residues. Trimming left V 5 bases short and J 6 bases short, with 15 bases between. Germline CDR1 is MDHEN and CDR2 is SYDVKM. This chain's CDR3 is CASSRATRADTQYF. Here the CDR3 DNA reads TGTGCCAGCAGTCGGGCGACTAGAGCCGATACGCAGTATTTT.

There are a few counts of this clonotype. The V and J genes are TRBV5-1 and TRBJ2-7; 7 nucleotides match TRBD2. The germline V gene has CDR1 SGHRS and CDR2 YFSETQ. V was clipped by 3 bases and J by 3 bases; unmatched bases: 24. The CDR3 contains 20 residues. The CDR3 DNA reads TGCGCCAGCAGCTGGACGGCCCACGCGGGAGTCCCTCGGAACCTCTACGAGCAGTACTTC. This translates into CASSWTAHAGVPRNLYEQYF.

This clonotype was counted many times. The V gene is TRBV4-2, the J gene TRBJ1-4, with 12 bases fitting TRBD1. CDR3 length equals 18 residues. The V gene end was trimmed by 4 bases and the J gene end by 7 bases; junction bases not matched to a gene: 13. Germline V lookup: CDR1 LGHNA, CDR2 YNFKEQ. The CDR3 DNA reads TGTGCCAGCAGCCCCCTCCCGGGACAGGGGGCGCAGGGTGAAAAACTGTTTTTT. Translated: CASSPLPGQGAQGEKLFF.

V usage is TRBV25-1 and J usage is TRBJ2-2; 9 nucleotides match TRBD1. The CDR3 is made up of 20 amino acids. Germline V gives CDR1 MGHDK, CDR2 SYGVNS. Trimming took 7 bases from V and 3 from J; bases not matched to a gene: 21. The CDR3 reads CASTSLGGRTGQGDTGELFF. The CDR3 DNA reads as TGTGCCAGCACCTCTCTTGGGGGTAGAACGGGACAGGGTGACACCGGGGAGCTGTTTTTT.

This clonotype was counted at least ten times. The chain is built from TRBV7-9 and TRBJ2-1; D not certain. CDR3 length: 13 amino acids. Trimming shortened V by 1 base and J by 4 bases, and 5 bases separated the two germline ends. Germline loops: CDR1 SEHNR, CDR2 FQNEAQ (reference sequence). CDR3 loop: CASSLEQYNEQFF. The CDR3 DNA sequence: TGTGCCAGCAGCTTAGAGCAGTACAATGAGCAGTTCTTC.

This clonotype was seen a few times. The genes are TRBV15 and TRBJ2-2; no clear D. Trimming removed 3 bases from V and 4 bases from J, with 6 bases in between. CDR1 and CDR2 from the germline V gene are LNHNV and YYDKDF (reference sequence). CDR3 length equals 13 residues. The CDR3 DNA follows: TGTGCCACCAGCAGGGGGTCCACCGGGGAGCTGTTTTTT. This codes for CATSRGSTGELFF.